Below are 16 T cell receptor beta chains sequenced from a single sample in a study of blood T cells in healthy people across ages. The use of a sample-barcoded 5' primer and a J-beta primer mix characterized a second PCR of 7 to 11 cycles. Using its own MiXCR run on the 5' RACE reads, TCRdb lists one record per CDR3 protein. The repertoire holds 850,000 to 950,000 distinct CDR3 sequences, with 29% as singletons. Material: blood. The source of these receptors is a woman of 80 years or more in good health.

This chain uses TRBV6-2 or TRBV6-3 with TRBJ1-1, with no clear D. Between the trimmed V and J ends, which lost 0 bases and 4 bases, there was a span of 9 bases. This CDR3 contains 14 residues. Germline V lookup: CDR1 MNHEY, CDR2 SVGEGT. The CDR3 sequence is CASSYSVRTTEAFF. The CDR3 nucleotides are TGTGCCAGCAGTTACTCGGTCCGGACCACTGAAGCTTTCTTT.

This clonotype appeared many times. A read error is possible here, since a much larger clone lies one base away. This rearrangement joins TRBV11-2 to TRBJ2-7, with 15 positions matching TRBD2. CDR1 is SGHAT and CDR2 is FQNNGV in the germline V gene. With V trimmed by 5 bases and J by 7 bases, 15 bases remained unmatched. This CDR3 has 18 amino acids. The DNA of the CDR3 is TGTGCCAGCAGCACCCGGACTAGCGGGGGGGCAGTTTTCAATGAGCAGTACTTC. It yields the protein CASSTRTSGGAVFNEQYF. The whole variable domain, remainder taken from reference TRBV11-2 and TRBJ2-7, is EAGVAQSPRYKIIEKRQSVAFWCNPISGHATLYWYQQILGQGPKLLIQFQNNGVVDDSQLPKDRFSAERLKGVDSTLKIQPAKLEDSAVYLCASSTRTSGGAVFNEQYFGPGTRLTVT.

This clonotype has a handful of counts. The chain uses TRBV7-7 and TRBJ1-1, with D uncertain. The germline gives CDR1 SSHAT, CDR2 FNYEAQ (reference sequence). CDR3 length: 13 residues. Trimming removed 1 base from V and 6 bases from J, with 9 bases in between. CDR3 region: CASSLVEGSEAFF. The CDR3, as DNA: TGTGCCAGCAGCTTAGTGGAAGGTTCTGAAGCTTTCTTT.

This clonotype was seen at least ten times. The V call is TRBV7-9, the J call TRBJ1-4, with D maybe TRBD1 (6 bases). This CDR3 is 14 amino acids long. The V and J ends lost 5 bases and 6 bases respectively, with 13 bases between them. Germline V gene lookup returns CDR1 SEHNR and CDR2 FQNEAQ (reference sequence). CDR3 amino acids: CASSTQGNDEKLFF. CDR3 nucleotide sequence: TGTGCCAGCAGCACCCAGGGGAATGATGAAAAACTGTTTTTT. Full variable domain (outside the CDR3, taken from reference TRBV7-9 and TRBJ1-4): DTGVSQNPRHKITKRGQNVTFRCDPISEHNRLYWYRQTLGQGPEFLTYFQNEAQLEKSRLLSDRFSAERPKGSFSTLEIQRTEQGDSAMYLCASSTQGNDEKLFFGSGTQLSVL.

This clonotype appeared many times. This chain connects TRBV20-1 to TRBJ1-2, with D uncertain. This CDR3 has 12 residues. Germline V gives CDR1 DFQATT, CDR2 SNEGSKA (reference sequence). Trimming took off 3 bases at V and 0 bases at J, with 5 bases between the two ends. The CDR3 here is CSASSANYGYTF. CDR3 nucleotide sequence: TGCAGTGCTAGTTCGGCTAACTATGGCTACACCTTC.

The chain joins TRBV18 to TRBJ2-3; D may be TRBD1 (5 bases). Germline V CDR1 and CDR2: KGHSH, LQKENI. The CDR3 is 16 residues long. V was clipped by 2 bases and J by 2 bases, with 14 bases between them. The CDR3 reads CASSPEQGTPTDTQYF. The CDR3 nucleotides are TGTGCCAGCTCACCAGAGCAGGGAACCCCCACAGATACGCAGTATTTT. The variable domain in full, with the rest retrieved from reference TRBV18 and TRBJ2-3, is NAGVMQNPRHLVRRRGQEARLRCSPMKGHSHVYWYRQLPEEGLKFMVYLQKENIIDESGMPKERFSAEFPKEGPSILRIQQVVRGDSAAYFCASSPEQGTPTDTQYFGPGTRLTVL.

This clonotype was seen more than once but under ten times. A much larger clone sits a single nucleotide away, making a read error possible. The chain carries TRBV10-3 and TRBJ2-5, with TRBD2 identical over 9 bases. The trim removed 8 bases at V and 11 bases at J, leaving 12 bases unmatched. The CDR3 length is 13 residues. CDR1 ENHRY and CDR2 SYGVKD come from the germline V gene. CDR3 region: CAIASGDYNEQYF. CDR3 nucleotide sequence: TGTGCCATCGCTAGCGGGGACTACAATGAGCAGTACTTC.

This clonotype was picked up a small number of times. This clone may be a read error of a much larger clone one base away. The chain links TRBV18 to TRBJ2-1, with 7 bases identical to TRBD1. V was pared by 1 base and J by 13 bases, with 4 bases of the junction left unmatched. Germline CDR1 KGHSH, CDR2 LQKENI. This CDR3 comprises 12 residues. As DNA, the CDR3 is TGTGCCAGCTCACCACAGGGACAGACCCAGTTCTTC. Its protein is CASSPQGQTQFF.

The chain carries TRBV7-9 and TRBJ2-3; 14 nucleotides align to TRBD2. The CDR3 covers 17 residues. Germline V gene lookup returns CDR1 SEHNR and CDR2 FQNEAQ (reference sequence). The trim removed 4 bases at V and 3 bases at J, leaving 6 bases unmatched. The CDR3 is CASSYGTSGGHTDTQYF. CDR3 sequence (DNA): TGTGCCAGCAGCTATGGGACTAGCGGGGGACATACAGATACGCAGTATTTT.

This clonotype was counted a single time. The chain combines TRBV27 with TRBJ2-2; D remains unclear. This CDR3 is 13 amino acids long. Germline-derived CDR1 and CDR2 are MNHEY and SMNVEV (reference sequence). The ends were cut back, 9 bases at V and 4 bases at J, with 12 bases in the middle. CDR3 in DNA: TGTGCCAGTAACCCAAAGGCCACCGGGGAGCTGTTTTTT. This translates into CASNPKATGELFF.

The CDR3 loop reads CASSFRGGTWRGSYNEQYF. CDR3 DNA: TGTGCCAGCAGCTTCCGGGGGGGCACCTGGAGGGGCTCCTACAATGAGCAGTACTTC. The chain combines TRBV5-6 with TRBJ2-1; 8 bases are shared with TRBD2. The assigned J gene may be wrong: the sequence end matches TRBJ2-7 better. Germline CDR1 SGHDT, CDR2 YYEEEE. The CDR3 length is 19 residues.

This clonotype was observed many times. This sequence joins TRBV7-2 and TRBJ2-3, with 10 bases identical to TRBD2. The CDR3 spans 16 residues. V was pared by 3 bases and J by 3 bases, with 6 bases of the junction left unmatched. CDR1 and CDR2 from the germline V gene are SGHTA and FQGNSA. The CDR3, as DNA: TGTGCCAGCAGCTTCGGGTGGACTAGCGGAACAGATACGCAGTATTTT. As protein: CASSFGWTSGTDTQYF.

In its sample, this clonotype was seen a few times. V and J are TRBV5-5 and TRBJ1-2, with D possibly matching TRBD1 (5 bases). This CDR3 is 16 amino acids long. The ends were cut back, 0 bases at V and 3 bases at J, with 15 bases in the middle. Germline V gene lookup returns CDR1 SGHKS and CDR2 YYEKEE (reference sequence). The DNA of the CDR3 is TGTGCCAGCAGCTTGGCCGTCTCACAGGCCTACTATGGCTACACCTTC. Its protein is CASSLAVSQAYYGYTF. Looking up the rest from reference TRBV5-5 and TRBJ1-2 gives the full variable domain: DAGVTQSPTHLIKTRGQQVTLRCSPISGHKSVSWYQQVLGQGPQFIFQYYEKEERGRGNFPDRFSARQFPNYSSELNVNALLLGDSALYLCASSLAVSQAYYGYTFGSGTRLTVV.

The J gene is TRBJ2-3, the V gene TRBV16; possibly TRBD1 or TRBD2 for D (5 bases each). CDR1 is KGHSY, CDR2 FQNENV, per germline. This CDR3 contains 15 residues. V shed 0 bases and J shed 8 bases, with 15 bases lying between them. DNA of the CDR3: TGTGCCAGCAGCCAATCGGGGCAGGGAGCTGGTACGCAGTATTTT. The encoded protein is CASSQSGQGAGTQYF.

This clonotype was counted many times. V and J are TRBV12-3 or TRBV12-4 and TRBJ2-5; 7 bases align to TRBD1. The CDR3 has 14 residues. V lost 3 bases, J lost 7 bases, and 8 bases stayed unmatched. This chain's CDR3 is CASSFPGGGSTQYF. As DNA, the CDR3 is TGTGCCAGCAGTTTCCCAGGGGGTGGATCGACCCAGTACTTC.

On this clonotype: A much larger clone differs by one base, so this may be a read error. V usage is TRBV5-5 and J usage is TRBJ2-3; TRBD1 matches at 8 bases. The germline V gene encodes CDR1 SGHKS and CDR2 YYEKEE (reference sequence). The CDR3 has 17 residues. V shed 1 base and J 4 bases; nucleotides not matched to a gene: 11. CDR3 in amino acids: CASSLRRTGRSADTQYF. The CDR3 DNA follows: TGTGCCAGCAGCTTGCGAAGGACAGGGAGATCCGCAGATACGCAGTATTTT.